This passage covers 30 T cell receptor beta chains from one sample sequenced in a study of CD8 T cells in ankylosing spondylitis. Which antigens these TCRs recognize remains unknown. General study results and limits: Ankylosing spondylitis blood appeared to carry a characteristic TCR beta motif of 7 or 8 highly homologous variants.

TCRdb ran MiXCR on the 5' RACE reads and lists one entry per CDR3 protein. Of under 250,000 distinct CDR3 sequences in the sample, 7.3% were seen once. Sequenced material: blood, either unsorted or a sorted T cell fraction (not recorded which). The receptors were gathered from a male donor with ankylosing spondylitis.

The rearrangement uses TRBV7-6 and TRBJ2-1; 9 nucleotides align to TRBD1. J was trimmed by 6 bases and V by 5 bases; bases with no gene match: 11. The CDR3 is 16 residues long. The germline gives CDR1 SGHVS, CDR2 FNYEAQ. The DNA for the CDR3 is TGTGCCAGCAGCCGCTCACCGGGACAGGGTTTCAATGAGCAGTTCTTC. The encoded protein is CASSRSPGQGFNEQFF.

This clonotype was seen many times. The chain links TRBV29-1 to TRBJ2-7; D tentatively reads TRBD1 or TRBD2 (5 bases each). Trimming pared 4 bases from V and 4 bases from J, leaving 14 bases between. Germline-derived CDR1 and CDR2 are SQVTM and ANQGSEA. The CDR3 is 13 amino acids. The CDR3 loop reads CSVVEGRPYEQYF. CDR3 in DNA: TGCAGCGTTGTTGAGGGGCGACCGTACGAGCAGTACTTC.

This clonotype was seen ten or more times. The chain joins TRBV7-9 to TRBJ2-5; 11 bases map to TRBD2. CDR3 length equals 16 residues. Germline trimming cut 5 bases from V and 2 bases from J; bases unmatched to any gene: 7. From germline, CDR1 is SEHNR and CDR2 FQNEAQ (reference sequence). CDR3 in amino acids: CASSLPGLADQETQYF. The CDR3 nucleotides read TGTGCCAGCAGCCTACCGGGACTAGCGGATCAAGAGACCCAGTACTTC. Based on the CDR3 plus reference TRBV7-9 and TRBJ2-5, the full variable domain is DTGVSQNPRHKITKRGQNVTFRCDPISEHNRLYWYRQTLGQGPEFLTYFQNEAQLEKSRLLSDRFSAERPKGSFSTLEIQRTEQGDSAMYLCASSLPGLADQETQYFGPGTRLLVL.

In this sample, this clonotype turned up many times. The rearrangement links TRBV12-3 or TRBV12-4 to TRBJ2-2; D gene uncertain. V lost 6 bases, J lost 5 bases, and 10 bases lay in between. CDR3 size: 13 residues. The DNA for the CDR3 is TGTGCCAGCAGCCAAACATGGACCGGGGAGCTGTTTTTT. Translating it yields CASSQTWTGELFF.

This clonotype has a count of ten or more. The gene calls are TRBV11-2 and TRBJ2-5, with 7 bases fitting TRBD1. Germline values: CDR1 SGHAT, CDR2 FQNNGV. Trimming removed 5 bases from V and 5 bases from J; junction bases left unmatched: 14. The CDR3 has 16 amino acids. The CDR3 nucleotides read TGTGCCAGCAGCGTCGGGACAGTTATAAGTATGGAGACCCAGTACTTC. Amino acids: CASSVGTVISMETQYF.

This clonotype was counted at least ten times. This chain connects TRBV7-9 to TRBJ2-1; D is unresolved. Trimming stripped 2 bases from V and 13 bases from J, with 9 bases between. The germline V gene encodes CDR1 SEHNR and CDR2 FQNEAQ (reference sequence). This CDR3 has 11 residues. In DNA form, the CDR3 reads TGTGCCAGCAGCTTACCCCCTCTACAGTTCTTC. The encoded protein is CASSLPPLQFF.

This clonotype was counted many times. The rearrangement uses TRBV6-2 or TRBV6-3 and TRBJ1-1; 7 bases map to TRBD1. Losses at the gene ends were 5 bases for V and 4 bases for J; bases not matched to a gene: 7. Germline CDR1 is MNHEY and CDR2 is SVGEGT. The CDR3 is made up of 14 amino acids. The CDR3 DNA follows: TGTGCCAGCAGTGCCGACAGGGCACCCACTGAAGCTTTCTTT. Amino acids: CASSADRAPTEAFF.

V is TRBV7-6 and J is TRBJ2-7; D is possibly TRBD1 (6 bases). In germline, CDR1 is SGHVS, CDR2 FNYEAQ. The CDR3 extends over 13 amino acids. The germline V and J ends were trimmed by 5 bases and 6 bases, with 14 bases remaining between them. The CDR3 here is CASSPGVSVEQYF. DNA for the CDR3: TGTGCCAGCAGCCCAGGGGTTTCGGTCGAGCAGTACTTC.

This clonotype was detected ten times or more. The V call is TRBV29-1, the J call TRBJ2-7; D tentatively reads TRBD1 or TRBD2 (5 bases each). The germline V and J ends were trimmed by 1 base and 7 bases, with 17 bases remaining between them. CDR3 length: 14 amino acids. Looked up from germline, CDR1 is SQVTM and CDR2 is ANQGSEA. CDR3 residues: CSVEGRGAFREQYF. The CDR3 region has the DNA TGCAGCGTTGAAGGTAGAGGGGCCTTCCGGGAGCAGTACTTC.

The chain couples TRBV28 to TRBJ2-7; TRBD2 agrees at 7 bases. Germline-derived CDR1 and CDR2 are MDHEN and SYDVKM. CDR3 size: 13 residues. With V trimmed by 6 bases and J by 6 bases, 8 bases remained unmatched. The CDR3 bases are TGTGCCAGCAGCCGGACTAGTTGGTCCGAGCAGTACTTC. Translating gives CASSRTSWSEQYF.

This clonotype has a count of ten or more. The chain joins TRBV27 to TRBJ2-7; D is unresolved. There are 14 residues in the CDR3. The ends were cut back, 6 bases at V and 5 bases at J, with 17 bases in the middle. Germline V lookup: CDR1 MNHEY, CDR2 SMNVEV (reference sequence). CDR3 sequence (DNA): TGTGCCAGCAGCCTTCGGCAGGAATCCCACGAGCAGTACTTC. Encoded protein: CASSLRQESHEQYF.

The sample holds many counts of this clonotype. CDR3 residues: CASSSTGGFTEAFF. The CDR3 coding sequence is TGTGCCAGCAGCTCCACAGGGGGGTTTACTGAAGCTTTCTTT. The chain recombines TRBV7-9 with TRBJ1-1; 8 bases match TRBD1. The CDR3 consists of 14 residues. In germline, CDR1 is SEHNR, CDR2 FQNEAQ (reference sequence). The ends lost 4 bases at V and 5 bases at J; junction bases unmatched: 6. The variable domain in full, completed from reference TRBV7-9 and TRBJ1-1, reads DTGVSQNPRHKITKRGQNVTFRCDPISEHNRLYWYRQTLGQGPEFLTYFQNEAQLEKSRLLSDRFSAERPKGSFSTLEIQRTEQGDSAMYLCASSSTGGFTEAFFGQGTRLTVV.

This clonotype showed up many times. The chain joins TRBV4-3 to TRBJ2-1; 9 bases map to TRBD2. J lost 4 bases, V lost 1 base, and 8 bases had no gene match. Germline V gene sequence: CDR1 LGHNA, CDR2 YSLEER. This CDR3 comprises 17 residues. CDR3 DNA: TGCGCCAGCAGCCAAGGGGTAGCGGGAGTGAGATACAATGAGCAGTTCTTC. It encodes CASSQGVAGVRYNEQFF.

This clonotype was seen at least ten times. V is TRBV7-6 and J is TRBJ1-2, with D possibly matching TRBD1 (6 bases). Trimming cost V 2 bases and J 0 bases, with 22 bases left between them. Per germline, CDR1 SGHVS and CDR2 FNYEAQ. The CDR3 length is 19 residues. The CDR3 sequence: CASSLYGGAIGAANYGYTF. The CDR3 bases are TGTGCCAGCAGCTTATACGGGGGGGCAATAGGAGCCGCTAACTATGGCTACACCTTC.

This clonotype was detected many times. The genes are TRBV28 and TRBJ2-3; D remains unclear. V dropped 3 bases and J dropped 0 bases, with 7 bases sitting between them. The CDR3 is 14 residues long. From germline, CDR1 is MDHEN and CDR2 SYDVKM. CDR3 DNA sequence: TGTGCCAGCAGTTTTTCTGGGAGCACAGATACGCAGTATTTT. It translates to CASSFSGSTDTQYF.

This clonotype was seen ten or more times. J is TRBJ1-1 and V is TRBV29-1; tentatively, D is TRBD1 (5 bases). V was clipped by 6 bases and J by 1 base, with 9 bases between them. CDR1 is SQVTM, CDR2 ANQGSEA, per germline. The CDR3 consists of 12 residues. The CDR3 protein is CSVPGRNTEAFF. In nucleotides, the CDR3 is TGCAGCGTCCCGGGACGGAACACTGAAGCTTTCTTT. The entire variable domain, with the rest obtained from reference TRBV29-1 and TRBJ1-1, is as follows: SAVISQKPSRDICQRGTSLTIQCQVDSQVTMMFWYRQQPGQSLTLIATANQGSEATYESGFVIDKFPISRPNLTFSTLTVSNMSPEDSSIYLCSVPGRNTEAFFGQGTRLTVV.

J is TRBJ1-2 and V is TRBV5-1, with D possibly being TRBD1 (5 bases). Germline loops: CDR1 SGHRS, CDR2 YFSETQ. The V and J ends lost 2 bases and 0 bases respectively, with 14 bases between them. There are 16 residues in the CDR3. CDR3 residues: CASSFSRGTANYGYTF. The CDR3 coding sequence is TGCGCCAGCAGCTTTAGTCGCGGGACGGCTAACTATGGCTACACCTTC.

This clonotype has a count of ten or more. The CDR3 spells CASSFLLGHSQYF. CDR3 DNA: TGTGCCAGCAGTTTCCTCCTGGGACACTCCCAGTACTTC. The rearrangement uses TRBV27 and TRBJ2-5; TRBD1 is a possible D gene (6 bases). Germline CDR1 MNHEY, CDR2 SMNVEV (reference sequence). V lost 3 bases and J 9 bases, leaving 14 bases between the germline ends. The CDR3 contains 13 residues.

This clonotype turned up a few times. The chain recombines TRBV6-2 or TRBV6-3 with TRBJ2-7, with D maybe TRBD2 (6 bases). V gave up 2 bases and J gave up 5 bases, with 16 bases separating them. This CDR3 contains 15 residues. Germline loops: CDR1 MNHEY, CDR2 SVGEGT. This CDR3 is CASSYGAGWEDEQYF. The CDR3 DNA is TGTGCCAGCAGTTACGGCGCAGGGTGGGAGGACGAGCAGTACTTC.

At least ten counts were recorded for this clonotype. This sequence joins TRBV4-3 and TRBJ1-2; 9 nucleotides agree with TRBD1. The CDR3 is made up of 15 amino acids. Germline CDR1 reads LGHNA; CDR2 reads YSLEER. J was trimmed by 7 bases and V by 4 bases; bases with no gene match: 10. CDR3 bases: TGCGCCAGCAGCCCCCGGACAGGGGAGGTCTTTGGCTACACCTTC. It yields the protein CASSPRTGEVFGYTF.

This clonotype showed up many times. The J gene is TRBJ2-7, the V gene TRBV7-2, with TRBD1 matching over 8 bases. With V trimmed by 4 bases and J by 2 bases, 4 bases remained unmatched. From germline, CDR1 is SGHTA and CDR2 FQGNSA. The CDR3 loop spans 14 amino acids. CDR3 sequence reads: CASSYGTGTYEQYF. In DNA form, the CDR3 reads TGTGCCAGCAGCTACGGGACAGGTACCTACGAGCAGTACTTC.

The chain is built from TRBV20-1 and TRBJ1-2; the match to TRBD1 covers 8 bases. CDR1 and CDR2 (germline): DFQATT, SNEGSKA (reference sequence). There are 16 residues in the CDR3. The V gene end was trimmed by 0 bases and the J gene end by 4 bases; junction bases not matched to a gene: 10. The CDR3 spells CSARDPQGAEPYGYTF. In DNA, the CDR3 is TGCAGTGCTAGAGATCCCCAGGGGGCGGAACCCTATGGCTACACCTTC.

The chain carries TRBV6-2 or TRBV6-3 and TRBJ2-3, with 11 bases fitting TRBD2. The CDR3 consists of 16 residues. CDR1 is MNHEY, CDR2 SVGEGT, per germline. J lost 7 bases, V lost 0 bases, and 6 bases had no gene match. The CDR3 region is CASSYSGLAGPYTQYF. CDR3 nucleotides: TGTGCCAGCAGTTACTCCGGACTAGCGGGTCCCTATACGCAGTATTTT.

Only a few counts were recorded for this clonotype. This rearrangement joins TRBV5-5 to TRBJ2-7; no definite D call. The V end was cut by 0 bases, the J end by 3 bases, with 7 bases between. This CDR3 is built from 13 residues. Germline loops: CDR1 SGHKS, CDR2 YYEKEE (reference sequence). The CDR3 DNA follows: TGTGCCAGCAGCTTGGACATGCGCTACGAGCAGTACTTC. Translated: CASSLDMRYEQYF.

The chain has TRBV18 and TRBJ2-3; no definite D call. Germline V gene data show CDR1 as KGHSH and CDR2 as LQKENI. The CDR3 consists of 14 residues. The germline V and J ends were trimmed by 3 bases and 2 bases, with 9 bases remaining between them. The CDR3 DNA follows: TGTGCCAGCTCACCGCTTACAGCCACAGATACGCAGTATTTT. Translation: CASSPLTATDTQYF.

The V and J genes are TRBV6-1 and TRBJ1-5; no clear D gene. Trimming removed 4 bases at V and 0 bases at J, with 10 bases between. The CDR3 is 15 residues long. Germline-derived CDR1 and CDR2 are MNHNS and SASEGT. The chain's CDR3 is CASSARVYSNQPQHF. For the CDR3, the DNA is TGTGCCAGCAGTGCAAGGGTTTATAGCAATCAGCCCCAGCATTTT.

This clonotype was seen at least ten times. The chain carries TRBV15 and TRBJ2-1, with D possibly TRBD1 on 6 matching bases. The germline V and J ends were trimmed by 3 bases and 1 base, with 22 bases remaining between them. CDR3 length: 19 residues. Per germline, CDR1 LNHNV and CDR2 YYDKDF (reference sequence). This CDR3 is CATSSPNRTYRASYNEQFF. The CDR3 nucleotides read TGTGCCACCAGCAGTCCCAATCGGACTTACAGGGCGTCCTACAATGAGCAGTTCTTC.

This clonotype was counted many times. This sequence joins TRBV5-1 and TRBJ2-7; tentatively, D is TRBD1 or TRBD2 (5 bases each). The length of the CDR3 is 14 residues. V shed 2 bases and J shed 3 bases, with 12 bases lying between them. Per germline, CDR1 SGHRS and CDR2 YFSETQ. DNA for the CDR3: TGCGCCAGCAGCTTCCGGGACGGGTACTACGAGCAGTACTTC. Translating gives CASSFRDGYYEQYF.

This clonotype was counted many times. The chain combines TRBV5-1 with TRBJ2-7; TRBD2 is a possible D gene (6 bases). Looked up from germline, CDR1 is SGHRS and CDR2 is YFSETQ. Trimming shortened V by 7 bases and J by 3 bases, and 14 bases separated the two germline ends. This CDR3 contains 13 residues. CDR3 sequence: CASRPGSDYEQYF. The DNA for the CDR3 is TGCGCCAGCCGCCCCGGGAGCGACTACGAGCAGTACTTC.

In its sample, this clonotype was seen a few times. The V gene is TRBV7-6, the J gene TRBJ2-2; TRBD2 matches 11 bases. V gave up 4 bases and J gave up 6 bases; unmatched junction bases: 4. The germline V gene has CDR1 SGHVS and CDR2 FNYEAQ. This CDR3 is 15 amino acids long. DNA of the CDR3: TGTGCCAGCAGCTCGCTAGCGGGAGGACCCGGGGAGCTGTTTTTT. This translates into CASSSLAGGPGELFF.